This TCR beta chain appears in the sequencing data of a study of blood T cell repertoires in COVID-19 (dated by TCRdb to the early 2020s). A note on the overall study: Samples from collaborators originated in the United States, Italy and Spain and spanned both the acute and convalescent phases of COVID-19. The prospective study material was composed of cDNA or gDNA derived from T cells, B-cell-depleted T cells, or PBMCs. Subjects who had been exposed to COVID-19, were actively infected with it, or had recovered from it provided the deeply sampled blood TCRbeta repertoires that made up the dataset. A freely available public database, intended as a resource for researchers studying the immune response to SARS-CoV-2, is where the repertoires were released. The samples were drawn from two sources: the first 160 participants of the ongoing ImmuneRACE study, and over 1,000 subjects contributed by 6 global collaborators. A de-identified subject ID, COVID-19 status, age in years and sex were almost always included in the sample metadata. Where HLA class I and class II types were available, the types were taken from metadata supplied by the sample provider, not from assay-based typing.

On this clone itself: Its antigen is still unknown. Base qualities are not provided; no much larger clone lies one nucleotide away.

In the prospective study, participants were roughly 18 to 100 years old, resided in approximately 25 geographic areas of the United States, and were enrolled through a virtual design. In the prospective study, cohorts were assigned on the basis of participant-reported clinical history obtained from a screening survey and a study questionnaire. ImmuneRACE Cohort 3 recovered participants were defined by two consecutive negative NP/OP PCR tests, healthcare professional clearance, or symptom resolution. Mobile phlebotomists in the prospective study collected whole blood, serum and a nasopharyngeal or oropharyngeal swab from every participant. Additional blood draws and questionnaires over an approximately two-month period could optionally be provided by prospective study participants. Blood samples from the prospective study were shipped frozen or at room temperature prior to DNA extraction. TCRbeta CDR3 regions were amplified from genomic DNA by means of the immunoSEQ Assay, a bias-controlled multiplex PCR. The authors processed their data as follows. Nucleated cell counts per sample were estimated from amplification of reference gene primers within the assay. Sequence reads were collapsed and filtered to measure the absolute abundance of every unique TCRbeta CDR3 rearrangement. Productive Simpson clonality was computed per sample as the square root of Simpson's diversity index over productive rearrangements. TCRdb carries this immuneACCESS record with in-frame sequences only. Its versions omit some clonotypes, under half of them owing to an unresolved V gene in the studies checked, with the rest unexplained. The DNA was the basis for D and trimming; V, J and clone size are from that table. This sample has just over 300,000 clones in its table, and approximately 85% of those were observed once. Roughly 2.3% of the sample belongs to the ten largest clones.

What the study reported, not specific to this receptor: Clinical and demographic metadata were provided uncurated, with the amount varying by source and participant.

The V and J ends are trimmed by 2 bases and 1 base, leaving 15 bases between them. The germline V gene yields SGHAT for CDR1 and FQNNGV for CDR2. The CDR3 goes from the cysteine to the phenylalanine over 17 residues. Kept here is only the CDR3 DNA, which spans 51 bases and is read in frame from base 1. The sequencing input was PBMCs or T cells enriched from blood (not recorded which). This receptor was identified in a man aged 25-45 years who had recovered from COVID-19. The chain is encoded by TRBV11-2 joined to TRBJ2-1; no D gene can be assigned with confidence. Here the CDR3 is given as CASSLTAGARSYNEQFF. The DNA reads TGTGCCAGCAGCTTAACCGCCGGAGCCAGATCCTACAATGAGCAGTTCTTC.